This record looks at one T cell receptor beta chain sequence and its context. Its specific antigen is unknown. Base qualities are not provided; no much larger clone lies one nucleotide away. For this chain, trimming is 6 bases at the V end and 2 bases at the J end, and the number of junction bases without a gene match is 7. Taken from cysteine to phenylalanine, the CDR3 has 15 residues. The kept DNA is CDR3 alone, 45 bases in frame from the first base. Reading the germline V gene (reference sequence) gives CDR1 SGHNT and CDR2 YYREEE. The data were taken from a study of shared clonotypes between healthy human individuals (TCRdb year 2020). In the study overall: The cohort comprised two women and a few men aged 18 to 49 years. For each donor, three plates each were used for CD4 naive and CD4 memory, two plates were used for CD8 naive, and one plate was used for CD8 memory. The study deeply sequenced blood TCR repertoires of about five healthy adults to estimate repertoire size and the extent of clonotype sharing between individuals. To increase sequencing depth and limit assay-specific biases, different laboratories used diverse techniques to prepare libraries and sequence TCR repertoires. Between about 0.9 and 10 billion PBMCs per donor were obtained by leukapheresis.

Paper-wide results and their limitations: Compared with non-shared clonotypes, clonotypes shared by all four sorted-subset donors had higher generation probabilities. Pairwise subsampling indicated that sequencing depth was expected to affect the degree of clonotype sharing among donors. The genetic and exposure-history diversity represented was limited by the small number of donors. Rarefaction of sorted-subset datasets indicated incomplete sequencing despite the large sequencing depth. Across several donors, 4.5% to 6.5% of naive CD4, around 3.5% of naive CD8, about 2% of memory CD4, and about 0.4% of memory CD8 clonotypes were shared. Estimated clonotype richness was generally larger for naive than for memory subsets. Sampling was restricted to blood, and TCR repertoires in tissue are likely to differ from TCR repertoires in blood.

Using the deep immunoSEQ assay, multiplex PCR amplified TCR CDR3 regions from genomic DNA. Genomic DNA extracted from each cell subset was distributed evenly over all wells of several immunoSEQ 96-well plates, and each plate served as one replicate. For sorted subsets, approximately 210 ng of genomic DNA, equivalent to 30,000 or so T cell genomes, went into each replicate PCR. Purified libraries were quantified with a Qubit 3.0 fluorometer, sized on a Bioanalyzer 2100, and re-quantified with the KAPA Library Quantification kit. Each immunoSEQ 96-well plate was sequenced on its own single-read 150-cycle Illumina NextSeq 550 flow cell. Per the authors' processing: Because only junctional sequences without quality scores were contained in the immunoSEQ output, filtering matching that applied to full-length reads could not be performed. Sequences were annotated with PyIR, a Python wrapper for IgBLAST v1.9, and V/J genes and CDR3 were assigned using IMGT germline references. Reads were filtered out if the reads had weak V/J assignments (E-value above 1e-6), no CDR3, stop codons, out-of-frame junctions, or ambiguous translated residues. A V3J clonotype was defined by an identical inferred V gene, J gene, and CDR3 amino acid sequence. Percentage overlap between repertoires was computed as shared unique clonotypes divided by the size of the smaller repertoire. RTK rarefaction, the Chao1 estimator, and Recon v2.1 estimates of unobserved clonotypes were used to assess repertoire richness. Generation probabilities for all TCRbeta clonotypes obtained by the gDNA method from a few donors were computed using OLGA. TCRdb stores this immuneACCESS table with in-frame sequences only. Part of the clones is absent; in the studies checked, under half of the shortfall reflects unresolved V genes, and no reason is known for the rest. That table supplies the V and J calls and clone size; D and trimming were determined from the DNA. The sample contains about 610,000 clones, almost 97% of them found a single time. 0.045% to 0.07% of the sample is taken by the ten largest.

Healthy HIV-negative adults with no recently reported acute infections or vaccinations were included as donors. Every donor was a Caucasian adult living in Nashville, Tennessee, USA. CD4+ T cells were enriched by magnetic negative selection, after which naive cells were positively selected on CD45RA and the negative fraction was taken as the memory subset. Blood was obtained by leukapheresis, after which PBMCs were separated by Ficoll-Histopaque density gradient centrifugation and cryopreserved in liquid nitrogen vapor phase. Purity and quantity of every magnetically sorted T cell population were checked by analytical flow cytometry. Genomic DNA was isolated from every sorted fraction and measured by UV absorbance on a Nanodrop 2000c.

The source of this sequence is a woman aged 25 to 39 in good health. The chain uses TRBV5-4 and TRBJ2-5; 10 junctional bases match TRBD2. Material: naive CD4+ T cells sorted from blood. What this sample's cell subset or site label stands for: CD45RA+ positively selected. DNA sequence: TGTGCCAGCACATTGGCACTAGCGGGACAAGAGACCCAGTACTTC. Translated, this is CASTLALAGQETQYF. The full variable domain, completed from the reference TRBV5-4 and TRBJ2-5 proteins outside the CDR3, reads ETGVTQSPTHLIKTRGQQVTLRCSSQSGHNTVSWYQQALGQGPQFIFQYYREEENGRGNFPPRFSGLQFPNYSSELNVNALELDDSALYLCASTLALAGQETQYFGPGTRLLVL.